These 27 T cell receptor beta chains originate from one sample sequenced in a study of molecular identifiers for immune sequencing clone quantification. TCRdb re-analysed the PCR reads in MiXCR, keeping a single row per CDR3 protein. Of hundreds of thousands of distinct CDR3 sequences in the sample, roughly 23% were seen once. Material for sequencing was naive CD8+ T cells from blood, with Jurkat cell RNA spiked in. Subset given: FACS-sorted CD8+CD4-CCR7+CD45RA+ naive T cells. The source is a human donor in good health. Some libraries in this study had Jurkat cell RNA spiked in.

This clonotype showed up many times. The chain carries TRBV20-1 and TRBJ2-7; a possible D gene is TRBD1 (6 bases). Germline loops: CDR1 DFQATT, CDR2 SNEGSKA (reference sequence). Trimming removed 0 bases at V and 5 bases at J, with 17 bases between. There are 15 residues in the CDR3. CDR3 in DNA: TGCAGTGCTAGAGATGAGACAGGCATCCTAAACGAGCAGTACTTC. Amino acids: CSARDETGILNEQYF.

This clonotype was recorded at least ten times. The chain combines TRBV7-9 with TRBJ2-6; no definite D call. The germline CDR1 and CDR2 sequences are SEHNR and FQNEAQ (reference sequence). This CDR3 has 15 residues. The V and J ends lost 5 bases and 0 bases respectively, with 8 bases between them. DNA for the CDR3: TGTGCCAGCAGCAAGGAGAGCTCTGGGGCCAACGTCCTGACTTTC. Its protein product is CASSKESSGANVLTF.

This clonotype was seen repeatedly, ten times or more. CDR3 amino acids: CASSLAQAGLTEAFF. The CDR3 nucleotides are TGTGCCAGCAGCTTAGCGCAGGCAGGACTAACTGAAGCTTTCTTT. The V call is TRBV7-9, the J call TRBJ1-1, with unresolved D. V lost 0 bases to trimming and J lost 5 bases, with 13 bases between them. This CDR3 contains 15 residues. Per germline, CDR1 SEHNR and CDR2 FQNEAQ (reference sequence).

This clonotype was observed a handful of times. The CDR3 is CASSLTIQAAGEQYF. CDR3 DNA: TGTGCCAGCAGCTTGACTATCCAAGCAGCCGGGGAGCAGTACTTC. The chain joins TRBV5-4 to TRBJ2-7; D uncertain. Germline V gene sequence: CDR1 SGHNT, CDR2 YYREEE (reference sequence). Deletions cut 1 base from V and 7 bases from J, with 18 bases between. The CDR3 loop spans 15 amino acids.

The chain has TRBV30 and TRBJ2-1; D call uncertain. Trimming pared 0 bases from V and 15 bases from J, leaving 21 bases between. Looked up from germline, CDR1 is GTSNPN and CDR2 is SVGIG (reference sequence). This CDR3 is 14 amino acids long. CDR3 nucleotides: TGTGCCTGGAGTGTGCCGGCGAGTGCATACGCCCTGTTCTTC. Translated, it gives CAWSVPASAYALFF.

This clonotype was observed many times. The rearrangement joins TRBV11-2 to TRBJ2-1; 10 bases fit TRBD2. CDR1 and CDR2 (germline): SGHAT, FQNNGV. The CDR3 sequence is 15 residues long. Unmatched junction bases numbered 5, after V lost 0 bases and J lost 9 bases. CDR3 residues: CASSLEAGGPAEQFF. In DNA form, the CDR3 reads TGTGCCAGCAGCTTAGAAGCGGGGGGGCCTGCTGAGCAGTTCTTC.

As concerns this clonotype: A much larger clone lies one base from this, so it may be a read error. This rearrangement joins TRBV30 to TRBJ2-3, with no clear D. V lost 1 base and J 4 bases, leaving 3 bases between the germline ends. This CDR3 comprises 11 residues. The germline V gene encodes CDR1 GTSNPN and CDR2 SVGIG (reference sequence). This CDR3 reads CAWSAPDTQYF. CDR3 DNA sequence: TGTGCCTGGAGTGCCCCAGATACGCAGTATTTT.

This clonotype appeared a few times. This chain joins TRBV28 and TRBJ2-2, with 8 bases identical to TRBD1. Trimming cost V 6 bases and J 6 bases; bases outside gene matches: 9. This CDR3 comprises 15 residues. Germline V gene lookup returns CDR1 MDHEN and CDR2 SYDVKM. This CDR3 reads CASSLDRVYPGELFF. The DNA of the CDR3 is TGTGCCAGCAGCCTGGACAGGGTTTATCCCGGGGAGCTGTTTTTT. Together with reference TRBV28 and TRBJ2-2, the CDR3 gives the full variable domain: DVKVTQSSRYLVKRTGEKVFLECVQDMDHENMFWYRQDPGLGLRLIYFSYDVKMKEKGDIPEGYSVSREKKERFSLILESASTNQTSMYLCASSLDRVYPGELFFGEGSRLTVL.

The CDR3 region is CASSSGPNEQFF. In DNA form, the CDR3 reads TGTGCCAGCAGTTCCGGACCAAATGAGCAGTTCTTC. The chain couples TRBV27 to TRBJ2-1, with D unclear. The CDR3 is 12 residues long. The germline V gene has CDR1 MNHEY and CDR2 SMNVEV (reference sequence). The ends were cut back, 4 bases at V and 7 bases at J, with 8 bases in the middle.

Only a few counts were recorded for this clonotype. The V call is TRBV19, the J call TRBJ2-1; D is perhaps TRBD2 (6 bases). The CDR3 is 17 residues long. CDR1 is LNHDA and CDR2 is SQIVND in the germline V gene (reference sequence). Trimming shortened V by 7 bases and J by 8 bases, and 27 bases separated the two germline ends. The CDR3 is CASIGPSSKEGLDEQFF. CDR3 nucleotide sequence: TGTGCCAGTATCGGGCCCAGTAGTAAGGAGGGGTTGGATGAGCAGTTCTTC.

The chain uses TRBV27 and TRBJ1-1; the D gene is possibly TRBD1 (5 bases). The CDR3 spans 11 residues. Germline assignment: CDR1 MNHEY and CDR2 SMNVEV (reference sequence). The V and J ends lost 3 bases and 11 bases respectively, with 10 bases between them. CDR3 DNA sequence: TGTGCCAGCAGTTTCGGGGCTGTGGCTTTCTTT. Encoded protein: CASSFGAVAFF.

Only a few counts were recorded for this clonotype. The chain recombines TRBV7-9 with TRBJ1-4, with D tentatively TRBD1 (6 bases). The CDR3 is 14 residues long. V was cut by 0 bases and J by 5 bases, with 7 bases left in between. Germline CDR1 SEHNR, CDR2 FQNEAQ (reference sequence). This CDR3 reads CASSLAGANEKLFF. In DNA form, the CDR3 reads TGTGCCAGCAGCTTAGCGGGGGCCAATGAAAAACTGTTTTTT.

This clonotype came up many times. This chain links TRBV15 with TRBJ2-7, with a weak D call TRBD1 (6 bases). CDR1 is LNHNV and CDR2 is YYDKDF in the germline V gene (reference sequence). The germline V and J ends were trimmed by 9 bases and 2 bases, with 17 bases remaining between them. This CDR3 region has 14 residues. The CDR3 nucleotides read TGTGCCACGCGAGATTTGGGGGCGACCTACGAGCAGTACTTC. The encoded protein is CATRDLGATYEQYF.

In its sample, this clonotype was seen many times. The chain carries TRBV11-1 and TRBJ2-7; D gene unclear. The CDR3 covers 14 residues. The V and J ends lost 5 bases and 7 bases respectively, with 18 bases between them. In germline, CDR1 is SGHAT, CDR2 FQDESV (reference sequence). For the CDR3, the DNA is TGTGCCAGCAGCCTACCCAGTGGCAGCTTAGAGCAGTACTTC. Residues: CASSLPSGSLEQYF.

This clonotype was seen a handful of times. This sequence joins TRBV6-2 or TRBV6-3 and TRBJ2-7; TRBD1 agrees at 11 bases. The length of the CDR3 is 15 residues. In germline, CDR1 is MNHEY, CDR2 SVGEGT. V was pared by 6 bases and J by 3 bases, with 7 bases of the junction left unmatched. DNA of the CDR3: TGTGCCAGCAGACCACCGGGACAGGGGGACTACGAGCAGTACTTC. Amino acid sequence: CASRPPGQGDYEQYF.

This clonotype was counted a few times. V is TRBV4-3 and J is TRBJ2-7, with a possible D match to TRBD2 (5 bases). This CDR3 spans 15 amino acids. Germline V CDR1 and CDR2: LGHNA, YSLEER. The V and J ends lost 0 bases and 2 bases respectively, with 11 bases between them. The CDR3: CASSQEGIGAYEQYF. The CDR3 DNA follows: TGCGCCAGCAGCCAAGAGGGCATCGGGGCCTACGAGCAGTACTTC.

This clonotype appeared many times. The chain couples TRBV19 to TRBJ1-1, with D uncertain. The V end was cut by 4 bases, the J end by 3 bases, with 9 bases between. The CDR3 length is 13 residues. Per the germline V gene, CDR1 is LNHDA and CDR2 is SQIVND (reference sequence). The CDR3 here is CASSKYSYTEAFF. The DNA of the CDR3 is TGTGCCAGTAGTAAGTACAGCTACACTGAAGCTTTCTTT. Using reference TRBV19 and TRBJ1-1 for the parts outside the CDR3, the full variable domain is DGGITQSPKYLFRKEGQNVTLSCEQNLNHDAMYWYRQDPGQGLRLIYYSQIVNDFQKGDIAEGYSVSREKKESFPLTVTSAQKNPTAFYLCASSKYSYTEAFFGQGTRLTVV.

This clonotype has just a few counts. This chain uses TRBV6-5 with TRBJ1-2; TRBD1 agrees at 8 bases. Trimming took 5 bases from V and 2 from J; bases not matched to a gene: 7. CDR1 is MNHEY, CDR2 SVGAGI, per germline. The CDR3 has 15 amino acids. In nucleotides, the CDR3 is TGTGCCAGCAGTCAAGCAGGGGGCGGGAACTATGGCTACACCTTC. It translates to CASSQAGGGNYGYTF.

CDR3 nucleotide sequence: TGTGCCAGCAGCCTTGGAGGTCAGGGTTCCATGAACACTGAAGCTTTCTTT. Translated: CASSLGGQGSMNTEAFF. The chain joins TRBV4-2 to TRBJ1-1; perhaps TRBD1 as D (5 bases). With 4 bases removed from V and 0 bases from J, the gap between germline ends came to 18 bases. Germline V gives CDR1 LGHNA, CDR2 YNFKEQ. The CDR3 length is 17 residues.

The V call is TRBV6-2 or TRBV6-3, the J call TRBJ1-2; perhaps TRBD1 as D (6 bases). The CDR3 extends over 14 amino acids. V was pared by 7 bases and J by 6 bases, with 18 bases between. Germline V gives CDR1 MNHEY, CDR2 SVGEGT. The CDR3 region is CASTLRTVPNGYTF. The CDR3 region has the DNA TGTGCCAGCACTTTACGGACAGTTCCAAATGGCTACACCTTC.

The chain carries TRBV28 and TRBJ2-2, with 8 positions matching TRBD1. With V trimmed by 3 bases and J by 6 bases, 3 bases remained unmatched. Germline values: CDR1 MDHEN, CDR2 SYDVKM. The CDR3 runs 14 residues. CDR3 amino acids: CASSFRTGPGELFF. As DNA, the CDR3 is TGTGCCAGCAGTTTTAGGACAGGGCCCGGGGAGCTGTTTTTT.

The sample holds many counts of this clonotype. The genes are TRBV7-6 and TRBJ2-5; 7 bases are shared with TRBD1. J gave up 2 bases and V 4 bases, and 13 bases lay outside the gene matches. Germline V gene lookup returns CDR1 SGHVS and CDR2 FNYEAQ. This CDR3 is 17 amino acids long. This chain's CDR3 is CASSSGQELLAQETQYF. Written as DNA, the CDR3 is TGTGCCAGCAGCTCCGGACAGGAGCTTTTAGCGCAAGAGACCCAGTACTTC. Supplemented by reference TRBV7-6 and TRBJ2-5, the full variable domain reads GAGVSQSPRYKVTKRGQDVALRCDPISGHVSLYWYRQALGQGPEFLTYFNYEAQQDKSGLPNDRFSAERPEGSISTLTIQRTEQRDSAMYRCASSSGQELLAQETQYFGPGTRLLVL.

The chain recombines TRBV28 with TRBJ2-5; D may correspond to TRBD1 or TRBD2 (5 bases each). CDR1 and CDR2 (germline): MDHEN, SYDVKM. V was cut by 6 bases and J by 5 bases, with 22 bases left in between. The CDR3 covers 16 residues. The CDR3 reads CASSPRGRMDGETQYF. The CDR3 DNA is TGTGCCAGCAGCCCCCGGGGACGCATGGACGGGGAGACCCAGTACTTC.

The V call is TRBV9, the J call TRBJ1-2; D gene uncertain. The ends were cut back, 0 bases at V and 14 bases at J, with 11 bases in the middle. Per germline, CDR1 SGDLS and CDR2 YYNGEE. The CDR3 loop spans 11 amino acids. CDR3: CASSVGSLWTF. For the CDR3, the DNA is TGTGCCAGCAGCGTAGGGTCCCTATGGACCTTC.

To note about this clonotype: The germline gene is not matched at one end of the junction; a read error may be the cause. J is TRBJ2-7 and V is TRBV25-1; 15 bases are shared with TRBD2. The CDR3 consists of 18 residues. CDR1 and CDR2 (germline): MGHDK, SYGVNS. The CDR3 spells CASSESGTSGRSSYEQHF. CDR3 DNA sequence: TGTGCCAGCAGTGAATCCGGGACTAGCGGGAGGAGCTCCTACGAGCAGCACTTC.

A few counts support this clonotype. The V call is TRBV19, the J call TRBJ2-7; TRBD2 might be the D (6 bases). This CDR3 has 15 residues. V lost 3 bases to trimming and J lost 0 bases, with 12 bases between them. The germline gives CDR1 LNHDA, CDR2 SQIVND (reference sequence). CDR3 protein: CASSIYRGLSYEQYF. CDR3 DNA: TGTGCCAGTAGTATTTACCGGGGACTCTCCTACGAGCAGTACTTC.

This clonotype showed up many times. The chain has TRBV7-9 and TRBJ2-7; D may be TRBD1 (7 bases). The CDR3 runs 15 residues. Trimming took off 1 base at V and 3 bases at J, with 13 bases between the two ends. The germline V gene has CDR1 SEHNR and CDR2 FQNEAQ (reference sequence). The CDR3 nucleotides are TGTGCCAGCAGCTTAGGTCCAGGGGGGTACTACGAGCAGTACTTC. Amino acids: CASSLGPGGYYEQYF. Variable domain in full (rest from reference TRBV7-9 and TRBJ2-7): DTGVSQNPRHKITKRGQNVTFRCDPISEHNRLYWYRQTLGQGPEFLTYFQNEAQLEKSRLLSDRFSAERPKGSFSTLEIQRTEQGDSAMYLCASSLGPGGYYEQYFGPGTRLTVT.